This T cell receptor beta chain was obtained from a study of cytomegalovirus exposure and HLA in healthy donors. Of note for this clone: Antigen specificity is unknown.

The PCR made use of 60 Vbeta and 13 Jbeta primers. Only in-frame clones appear in the TCRdb table, and some are missing; sequencing was by immunoSEQ multiplex PCR. This sample has 210,000 or so clones, with roughly 84% found just once. Looked up from germline, CDR1 is MNHEY and CDR2 is SMNVEV (reference sequence). After removal of 4 bases from V and 8 bases from J, the junction contained 13 bases not matched to a gene. This CDR3 is 16 amino acids long. Notes on the study in general: The listing of 150 to 200 TCR beta chains classed them as cytomegalovirus-associated. An apparent linkage of common viral pathogens to several of the most significant clusters emerged in a later analysis.

The specimen was PBMCs. The receptor's source is a girl under 10 years old in good health and CMV-seronegative. The genes are TRBV27 and TRBJ1-4, with 7 positions matching TRBD1. CDR3 coding DNA: TGTGCCAGCAGTTATCTCGCGGCAGGGGGGCAAGAAAAACTGTTTTTT. Translation gives CASSYLAAGGQEKLFF.